Following are 29 T cell receptor beta chains from one sample sequenced in a study of T cells in localized non-small cell lung cancer. Using immunoSEQ multiplex PCR, the repertoire was profiled, and TCRdb retains in-frame clones only, with some absent. This table holds 48,000 or so clones, roughly 90% found once. The material was peripheral blood, obtained before any cancer treatment. All receptors derive from a male donor aged 60 or older with stage III squamous cell lung carcinoma.

This sequence joins TRBV5-6 and TRBJ2-7; 8 bases are shared with TRBD2. Germline values: CDR1 SGHDT, CDR2 YYEEEE. Trimming took 0 bases from V and 3 from J; bases not matched to a gene: 5. The CDR3 covers 15 residues. The CDR3 DNA reads as TGTGCCAGCAGCTTGGGACTAGCGCAACACTACGAGCAGTACTTC. This sequence encodes CASSLGLAQHYEQYF.

The chain employs TRBV6-1 and TRBJ1-5; TRBD1 agrees at 7 bases. The CDR3 runs 13 residues. The V and J ends lost 6 bases and 3 bases, in that order; junction bases with no gene match: 2. CDR1 is MNHNS and CDR2 is SASEGT in the germline V gene. The CDR3 here is CASRGQFNQPQHF. CDR3 coding DNA: TGTGCCAGCAGGGGACAGTTCAATCAGCCCCAGCATTTT.

V usage is TRBV6-5 and J usage is TRBJ1-2; D remains ambiguous. The CDR3 covers 14 residues. The germline V gene encodes CDR1 MNHEY and CDR2 SVGAGI. V lost 4 bases, J lost 5 bases, and 14 bases lay in between. The CDR3 loop is CASSSFEVSYGYTF. The CDR3 coding sequence is TGTGCCAGCAGTTCGTTTGAGGTGTCGTATGGCTACACCTTC.

V gene TRBV11-2 combines with J gene TRBJ1-3; TRBD1 is a possible D gene (5 bases). This CDR3 contains 18 residues. V lost 5 bases, J lost 0 bases, and 20 bases lay in between. Germline V CDR1 and CDR2: SGHAT, FQNNGV. The CDR3 DNA sequence: TGTGCCAGCAGCCGGTCACAAGGGGTTATAATCTCTGGAAACACCATATATTTT. Translated: CASSRSQGVIISGNTIYF.

J is TRBJ1-5 and V is TRBV7-9, with D possibly TRBD1 on 5 matching bases. Germline values: CDR1 SEHNR, CDR2 FQNEAQ (reference sequence). This CDR3 comprises 15 residues. V was shortened by 6 bases and J by 2 bases, with 14 bases between the two germline ends. This CDR3 is CASRMGDGGNQPQHF. CDR3 bases: TGTGCCAGCAGGATGGGGGATGGTGGCAATCAGCCCCAGCATTTT.

This clone was recorded once. The chain has TRBV6-6 and TRBJ1-5; no clear D gene. The CDR3 sequence is 16 residues long. The germline CDR1 and CDR2 sequences are MNHNY and SVGAGI (reference sequence). The V end lost 2 bases, the J end lost 4 bases, and 15 bases lay between the germline ends. The CDR3 sequence is CASSYAGSRLNQPQHF. For the CDR3, the DNA is TGTGCCAGCAGTTACGCAGGATCACGGCTTAATCAGCCCCAGCATTTT.

In its sample, this clone was seen once. The chain uses TRBV14 and TRBJ1-6; D remains unclear. The CDR3 has 13 amino acids. V was shortened by 5 bases and J by 6 bases, with 8 bases between the two germline ends. The germline CDR1 and CDR2 sequences are SGHDN and FVKESK. CDR3 in amino acids: CASSVTANSPLHF. The CDR3 nucleotides are TGTGCCAGCAGCGTTACAGCTAATTCACCCCTCCACTTT.

This clone was counted once. This chain joins TRBV5-5 and TRBJ2-1, with 7 bases identical to TRBD2. This CDR3 comprises 15 residues. The ends lost 6 bases at V and 1 base at J; junction bases unmatched: 7. Germline V gene sequence: CDR1 SGHKS, CDR2 YYEKEE (reference sequence). The CDR3, as DNA: TGTGCCAGCACGAGACTAGCCGGGTCCTACAATGAGCAGTTCTTC. Its protein is CASTRLAGSYNEQFF.

The J gene is TRBJ2-7, the V gene TRBV11-2; D possibly matches TRBD1 or TRBD2 (5 bases each). This CDR3 is built from 14 residues. The germline CDR1 and CDR2 sequences are SGHAT and FQNNGV. Between the trimmed V and J ends, which lost 5 bases and 2 bases, there was a span of 13 bases. This chain's CDR3 is CASSVSGTTYEQYF. The CDR3 DNA reads as TGTGCCAGCAGCGTTTCCGGGACCACCTACGAGCAGTACTTC.

The CDR3 nucleotides are TGTGCCAGCAGTTTATCTGTGACAGAGTTAGACTATGGCTACACCTTC. Translation gives CASSLSVTELDYGYTF. V usage is TRBV27 and J usage is TRBJ1-2, with TRBD1 as a possible D gene (5 bases). The germline CDR1 and CDR2 sequences are MNHEY and SMNVEV (reference sequence). Trimming shortened V by 0 bases and J by 3 bases, and 14 bases separated the two germline ends. This CDR3 region has 16 residues.

V usage is TRBV6-5 and J usage is TRBJ1-1; D remains ambiguous. Germline assignment: CDR1 MNHEY and CDR2 SVGAGI. The CDR3 sequence is 11 residues long. V was shortened by 1 base and J by 6 bases, with 3 bases between the two germline ends. The CDR3 bases are TGTGCCAGCAGTTACTTGTCTGAAGCTTTCTTT. As protein: CASSYLSEAFF.

This clone has a handful of counts. The rearrangement joins TRBV7-8 to TRBJ2-3, with D unresolved. Trimming cost V 5 bases and J 2 bases, with 5 bases left between them. Germline values: CDR1 SGHVS, CDR2 FQNEAQ. This CDR3 region has 12 residues. The DNA for the CDR3 is TGTGCCAGCAGCGTCTTCACAGATACGCAGTATTTT. Its protein product is CASSVFTDTQYF.

CDR3 DNA: TGTGCCTGGAGCACGGGGGTTGGAAACACCATATATTTT. Translation gives CAWSTGVGNTIYF. This chain joins TRBV30 and TRBJ1-3; D is perhaps TRBD1 (5 bases). Trimming took 3 bases from V and 3 from J, leaving 9 bases between them. Germline V lookup: CDR1 GTSNPN, CDR2 SVGIG (reference sequence). CDR3 length equals 13 residues.

The chain has TRBV6-6 and TRBJ1-2; D perhaps matches TRBD1 (5 bases). Trimming stripped 7 bases from V and 5 bases from J, with 17 bases between. This CDR3 has 14 residues. CDR1 and CDR2 (germline): MNHNY, SVGAGI (reference sequence). The CDR3 protein is CASNVFEGRYGYTF. CDR3 nucleotide sequence: TGTGCCAGCAACGTTTTTGAGGGGCGGTATGGCTACACCTTC.

J is TRBJ2-1 and V is TRBV6-5, with D possibly TRBD1 on 6 matching bases. Trimming removed 7 bases at V and 5 bases at J, with 15 bases between. Germline V lookup: CDR1 MNHEY, CDR2 SVGAGI. This CDR3 comprises 14 residues. The CDR3 nucleotides read TGTGCCAGCACCGAGGACAGACGGCACAATGAGCAGTTCTTC. Translation gives CASTEDRRHNEQFF.

The chain is built from TRBV7-2 and TRBJ1-5; TRBD1 matches at 10 bases. The ends lost 4 bases at V and 6 bases at J; junction bases unmatched: 9. This CDR3 is 16 amino acids long. Germline V lookup: CDR1 SGHTA, CDR2 FQGNSA. The CDR3 region is CASSSPRTGGGQPQHF. The CDR3 DNA is TGTGCCAGCAGCTCTCCCAGGACAGGGGGTGGTCAGCCCCAGCATTTT.

Turning to this clone: One end of the junction fails to match germline, which may point to a read error. Other DNA sequences in the sample encode the same CDR3. The chain carries TRBV29-1 and TRBJ2-7; 12 bases align to TRBD2. The germline V gene encodes CDR1 SQVTM and CDR2 ANQGSEA. The CDR3 loop spans 15 amino acids. Written as DNA, the CDR3 is TGTAGCGTTGCGACACCGGGACTAGCGGGCTACGAGCAGTACTTC. It codes for CSVATPGLAGYEQYF.

The V gene is TRBV19, the J gene TRBJ2-2, with TRBD1 matching 7 bases. CDR3 length: 15 amino acids. Germline CDR1 reads LNHDA; CDR2 reads SQIVND (reference sequence). Trimming removed 4 bases from V and 5 bases from J; junction bases left unmatched: 7. The CDR3 DNA sequence: TGTGCCAGTAGTAACCGACAGGGACGGACCGGGGAGCTGTTTTTT. Protein product: CASSNRQGRTGELFF.

The CDR3 DNA reads TGCGCCAGCAGCCAAGAGGCTAGCGGGAGGCTAGGCTCCTACAATGAGCAGTTCTTC. Amino acids: CASSQEASGRLGSYNEQFF. The rearrangement uses TRBV4-1 and TRBJ2-1, with TRBD2 matching over 11 bases. Trimming took 0 bases from V and 0 from J; bases not matched to a gene: 7. The CDR3 covers 19 residues. The V gene's germline CDR1 is MGHRA and CDR2 YSYEKL.

The chain has TRBV10-3 and TRBJ2-3; D not certain. Germline V gene lookup returns CDR1 ENHRY and CDR2 SYGVKD. CDR3 size: 14 residues. The V gene lost 4 bases and the J gene lost 0 bases, with 8 bases spanning the gap. In nucleotides, the CDR3 is TGTGCCATCAGTGGGGGTTCTAGCACAGATACGCAGTATTTT. Translated, it gives CAISGGSSTDTQYF.

The chain recombines TRBV19 with TRBJ1-1; TRBD1 matches at 10 bases. V lost 6 bases, J lost 4 bases, and 11 bases stayed unmatched. The CDR3 is made up of 16 amino acids. Germline CDR1 LNHDA, CDR2 SQIVND (reference sequence). The CDR3 sequence: CASSLGQGEKGTEAFF. CDR3 DNA: TGTGCCAGTAGCCTCGGACAGGGGGAAAAGGGCACTGAAGCTTTCTTT.

V usage is TRBV7-6 and J usage is TRBJ2-5; D gene uncertain. CDR3 length equals 12 residues. CDR1 SGHVS and CDR2 FNYEAQ come from the germline V gene. Trimming stripped 1 base from V and 1 base from J, with 1 base between. The CDR3: CASSLGQETQYF. The CDR3 DNA reads TGTGCCAGCAGCTTAGGCCAAGAGACCCAGTACTTC.

The V and J genes are TRBV7-9 and TRBJ2-1; D is tentatively TRBD1 or TRBD2 (5 bases each). Germline V lookup: CDR1 SEHNR, CDR2 FQNEAQ (reference sequence). There are 13 residues in the CDR3. V lost 5 bases and J lost 8, with 13 bases in between. The CDR3 region has the DNA TGTGCCAGCAGCCATACGGGGACCGATGAGCAGTTCTTC. The encoded protein is CASSHTGTDEQFF.

The chain couples TRBV9 to TRBJ2-6, with no clear D. Germline V gene lookup returns CDR1 SGDLS and CDR2 YYNGEE. Trimming stripped 4 bases from V and 1 base from J, with 9 bases between. This CDR3 has 15 residues. CDR3 DNA: TGTGCCAGCAGCAGGCGGAGTTCTGGGGCCAACGTCCTGACTTTC. Its protein is CASSRRSSGANVLTF.

The V and J genes are TRBV7-3 and TRBJ2-7, with D maybe TRBD1 (6 bases). Germline assignment: CDR1 SGHTA and CDR2 FQGTGA. V was cut by 9 bases and J by 2 bases, with 20 bases left in between. The CDR3 has 15 amino acids. The CDR3: CARGTRGSLPYEQYF. Written as DNA, the CDR3 is TGTGCCAGGGGTACCAGGGGATCCCTTCCCTACGAGCAGTACTTC.

The CDR3 DNA follows: TGTGCCAGCAGGGGGACACCGCACACCTACGAGCAGTACTTC. Translation gives CASRGTPHTYEQYF. V and J are TRBV6-6 and TRBJ2-7, with D possibly TRBD1 on 6 matching bases. With 6 bases removed from V and 2 bases from J, the gap between germline ends came to 14 bases. The CDR3 totals 14 residues. CDR1 is MNHNY and CDR2 is SVGAGI in the germline V gene (reference sequence).

The count of this clone is one. This chain joins TRBV18 and TRBJ2-5; either TRBD1 or TRBD2 may supply D (6 bases each). This CDR3 spans 14 amino acids. V lost 2 bases and J 5 bases, leaving 12 bases between the germline ends. The germline V gene encodes CDR1 KGHSH and CDR2 LQKENI. CDR3 amino acids: CASSPRGAEETQYF. In DNA form, the CDR3 reads TGTGCCAGCTCACCAAGGGGGGCCGAGGAGACCCAGTACTTC.

The rearrangement links TRBV5-1 to TRBJ2-2; unclear D gene. The CDR3 extends over 15 amino acids. Germline CDR1 and CDR2: SGHRS and YFSETQ. V was cut by 1 base and J by 0 bases, with 7 bases left in between. CDR3 DNA: TGCGCCAGCAGCTTGCCGACGGCGAACACCGGGGAGCTGTTTTTT. Protein: CASSLPTANTGELFF. The full variable domain, rest sourced from reference TRBV5-1 and TRBJ2-2, is KAGVTQTPRYLIKTRGQQVTLSCSPISGHRSVSWYQQTPGQGLQFLFEYFSETQRNKGNFPGRFSGRQFSNSRSEMNVSTLELGDSALYLCASSLPTANTGELFFGEGSRLTVL.

This rearrangement joins TRBV10-1 to TRBJ2-7; D might be TRBD1 or TRBD2, each matching 5 bases. This CDR3 has 14 amino acids. The V gene lost 9 bases and the J gene lost 2 bases, with 17 bases spanning the gap. Germline values: CDR1 WNHNN, CDR2 SYGVQD (reference sequence). Written as DNA, the CDR3 is TGCGCCAGTAGAGGGACGGTTCGGACCTACGAGCAGTACTTC. Protein: CASRGTVRTYEQYF.